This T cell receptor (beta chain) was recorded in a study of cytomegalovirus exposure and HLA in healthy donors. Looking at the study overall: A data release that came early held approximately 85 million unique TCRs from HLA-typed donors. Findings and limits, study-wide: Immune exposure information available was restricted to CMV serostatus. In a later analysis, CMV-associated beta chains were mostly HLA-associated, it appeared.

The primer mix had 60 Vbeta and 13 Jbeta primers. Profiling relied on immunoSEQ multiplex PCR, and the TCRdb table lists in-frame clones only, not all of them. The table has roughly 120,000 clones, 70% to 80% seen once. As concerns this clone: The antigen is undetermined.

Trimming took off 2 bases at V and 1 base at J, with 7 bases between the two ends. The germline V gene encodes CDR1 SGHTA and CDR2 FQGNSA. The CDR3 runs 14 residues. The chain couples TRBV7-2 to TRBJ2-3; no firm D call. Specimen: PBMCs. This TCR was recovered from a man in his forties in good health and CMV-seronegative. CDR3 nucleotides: TGTGCCAGCAGCTTACCCCGTGGCACAGATACGCAGTATTTT. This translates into CASSLPRGTDTQYF.